These 24 T cell receptor beta chains share one sample of origin, sequenced in a study of blood T cell repertoires in COVID-19. The protocol was immunoSEQ multiplex PCR, while the TCRdb copy is restricted to in-frame clones and leaves out a portion. The table lists a few hundred thousand clones, 85% to 90% of them singletons. Sample: PBMCs or T cells enriched from blood (not recorded which). The receptors were sampled from a young woman who had been exposed to COVID-19.

The chain couples TRBV11-2 to TRBJ2-1, with D perhaps matching TRBD1 (5 bases). The CDR3 runs to 18 residues. Germline V gives CDR1 SGHAT, CDR2 FQNNGV. V dropped 0 bases and J dropped 8 bases, with 23 bases sitting between them. The CDR3 loop reads CASSLEKGRHKPYHEQFF. The CDR3 DNA reads as TGTGCCAGCAGCTTAGAAAAGGGGCGGCACAAACCTTACCATGAGCAGTTCTTC.

This clone was detected only a few times. The V gene is TRBV5-6, the J gene TRBJ1-2; 10 bases align to TRBD1. The CDR3 has 16 residues. CDR1 is SGHDT and CDR2 is YYEEEE in the germline V gene. Losses at the gene ends were 4 bases for V and 2 bases for J; bases not matched to a gene: 8. The CDR3 loop is CASSIIDRGPNYGYTF. In nucleotides, the CDR3 is TGTGCCAGCAGCATAATCGACAGGGGGCCCAACTATGGCTACACCTTC. Supplemented by reference TRBV5-6 and TRBJ1-2, the full variable domain reads DAGVTQSPTHLIKTRGQQVTLRCSPKSGHDTVSWYQQALGQGPQFIFQYYEEEERQRGNFPDRFSGHQFPNYSSELNVNALLLGDSALYLCASSIIDRGPNYGYTFGSGTRLTVV.

This chain connects TRBV7-9 to TRBJ2-7; D is unclear. The CDR3 sequence is 11 residues long. V dropped 5 bases and J dropped 7 bases, with 9 bases sitting between them. Germline V gives CDR1 SEHNR, CDR2 FQNEAQ (reference sequence). The CDR3 sequence: CASSPQWEQYF. The DNA of the CDR3 is TGTGCCAGCAGCCCTCAGTGGGAGCAGTACTTC.

The V call is TRBV27, the J call TRBJ2-2; the match to TRBD1 covers 8 bases. V lost 5 bases to trimming and J lost 5 bases; unmatched junction nucleotides: 7. The CDR3 is 15 residues long. Germline values: CDR1 MNHEY, CDR2 SMNVEV (reference sequence). DNA of the CDR3: TGTGCCAGCAGTACCCGAGGACAGGGTACCGGGGAGCTGTTTTTT. It codes for CASSTRGQGTGELFF.

The chain uses TRBV19 and TRBJ1-4, with D perhaps matching TRBD1 (6 bases). The V gene's germline CDR1 is LNHDA and CDR2 SQIVND (reference sequence). Trimming cost V 1 base and J 5 bases, with 11 bases left between them. The CDR3 covers 15 residues. In DNA form, the CDR3 reads TGTGCCAGTAGTATAGCGGACAGAAGCAATGAAAAACTGTTTTTT. Amino acids: CASSIADRSNEKLFF.

The chain joins TRBV7-2 to TRBJ2-5; perhaps TRBD1 as D (6 bases). V dropped 7 bases and J dropped 1 base, with 13 bases sitting between them. The V gene's germline CDR1 is SGHTA and CDR2 FQGNSA. This CDR3 is built from 14 residues. In nucleotides, the CDR3 is TGTGCCAGCACCTGGGGGCACGGCCAAGAGACCCAGTACTTC. Its protein product is CASTWGHGQETQYF.

This sequence joins TRBV7-9 and TRBJ1-1, with D perhaps TRBD1 (5 bases). In germline, CDR1 is SEHNR, CDR2 FQNEAQ (reference sequence). V was clipped by 1 base and J by 3 bases, with 12 bases between them. CDR3 length: 15 amino acids. CDR3 region: CASSLDWLGDTEAFF. As DNA, the CDR3 is TGTGCCAGCAGCTTAGATTGGTTAGGGGACACTGAAGCTTTCTTT.

This clone was recorded once. The chain couples TRBV2 to TRBJ1-1, with TRBD1 as a possible D gene (6 bases). There are 11 residues in the CDR3. The germline V gene encodes CDR1 SNHLY and CDR2 FYNNEI. CDR3 nucleotides: TGTGTCACCAAGGGGGACACTGAAGCTTTCTTT. This encodes CVTKGDTEAFF.

The genes are TRBV2 and TRBJ2-7, with a weak D call TRBD1 (7 bases). V lost 0 bases and J 4 bases, leaving 10 bases between the germline ends. This CDR3 has 14 amino acids. In germline, CDR1 is SNHLY, CDR2 FYNNEI. The CDR3 nucleotides are TGTGCCAGCAGTGAAGCCAGGGGGAGGTACGAGCAGTACTTC. It translates to CASSEARGRYEQYF.

The chain combines TRBV28 with TRBJ2-5; 11 bases line up with TRBD2. The germline CDR1 and CDR2 sequences are MDHEN and SYDVKM. Trimming took 8 bases from V and 2 from J; bases not matched to a gene: 16. This CDR3 has 18 amino acids. The chain's CDR3 is CASGTWTSGPRDQETQYF. CDR3 DNA sequence: TGTGCCAGCGGAACCTGGACTAGCGGGCCGAGGGATCAAGAGACCCAGTACTTC.

The chain is built from TRBV28 and TRBJ1-5; TRBD1 aligns across 10 bases. Trimming at V came to 8 bases and at J to 1 base, leaving 14 bases not matched to a gene. CDR1 MDHEN and CDR2 SYDVKM come from the germline V gene. The CDR3 spans 18 residues. The CDR3 bases are TGTGCCAGCGGTCCGGGACAGGGGTATTACGAAAGCAATCAGCCCCAGCATTTT. Protein product: CASGPGQGYYESNQPQHF.

This clone was counted once. The V gene is TRBV3-1 (or the pseudogene TRBV3-2), the J gene TRBJ2-2, with D unclear. V dropped 0 bases and J dropped 6 bases, with 5 bases sitting between them. CDR3 length: 13 amino acids. Germline V gives CDR1 LGHDT, CDR2 YNNKEL (reference sequence). CDR3 coding DNA: TGTGCCAGCAGCCAAGACCGGGCCGGGGAGCTGTTTTTT. This sequence encodes CASSQDRAGELFF.

This clone was detected only a few times. This chain links TRBV5-4 with TRBJ2-1; 9 bases fit TRBD2. The CDR3 extends over 18 amino acids. Trimming took 4 bases from V and 0 from J; bases not matched to a gene: 11. Germline loops: CDR1 SGHNT, CDR2 YYREEE (reference sequence). This chain's CDR3 is CASSQFPISGSSYNEQFF. For the CDR3, the DNA is TGTGCCAGCAGCCAATTCCCCATTAGCGGGAGCTCCTACAATGAGCAGTTCTTC.

This rearrangement joins TRBV10-2 to TRBJ2-7; D unresolved. The CDR3 is made up of 12 amino acids. Germline V lookup: CDR1 WSHSY, CDR2 SAAADI. The V and J ends lost 4 bases and 2 bases respectively, with 6 bases between them. The CDR3, as DNA: TGCGCCAGCAGTGTACCGGCCTACGAGCAGTACTTC. Its protein is CASSVPAYEQYF.

The chain carries TRBV28 and TRBJ2-7; TRBD2 matches at 12 bases. The V segment lost 5 bases and the J segment 2 bases; nucleotides outside the gene matches: 7. The CDR3 loop spans 16 amino acids. Looked up from germline, CDR1 is MDHEN and CDR2 is SYDVKM. DNA of the CDR3: TGTGCCAGCAGTCCCGGGACTAGCGGGTTCCCCTACGAGCAGTACTTC. This encodes CASSPGTSGFPYEQYF. Together with reference TRBV28 and TRBJ2-7, the CDR3 gives the full variable domain: DVKVTQSSRYLVKRTGEKVFLECVQDMDHENMFWYRQDPGLGLRLIYFSYDVKMKEKGDIPEGYSVSREKKERFSLILESASTNQTSMYLCASSPGTSGFPYEQYFGPGTRLTVT.

The gene calls are TRBV5-6 and TRBJ2-1, with D perhaps TRBD1 (6 bases). This CDR3 contains 13 residues. In germline, CDR1 is SGHDT, CDR2 YYEEEE. Deletions cut 4 bases from V and 8 bases from J, with 13 bases between. CDR3 sequence: CASSLYRAHEQFF. CDR3 DNA: TGTGCCAGCAGCCTATACAGGGCTCATGAGCAGTTCTTC.

In this sample, this clone turned up a few times. The V gene is TRBV2, the J gene TRBJ1-5; D may be TRBD1 (6 bases). The germline V gene encodes CDR1 SNHLY and CDR2 FYNNEI. The CDR3 is made up of 13 amino acids. V lost 9 bases and J 3 bases, leaving 12 bases between the germline ends. DNA of the CDR3: TGTGCCAGTCACGACAGGATCAATCAGCCCCAGCATTTT. Protein sequence: CASHDRINQPQHF.

The V call is TRBV6-6, the J call TRBJ1-1, with 7 positions matching TRBD1. Germline CDR1 and CDR2: MNHNY and SVGAGI (reference sequence). Trimming at V came to 4 bases and at J to 4 bases, leaving 9 bases not matched to a gene. The length of the CDR3 is 15 residues. CDR3 amino acids: CASSSSEGAGTEAFF. As DNA, the CDR3 is TGTGCCAGCAGTTCCTCCGAGGGGGCGGGCACTGAAGCTTTCTTT.

J is TRBJ1-6 and V is TRBV27; tentative D call: TRBD1 (6 bases). Germline V gene lookup returns CDR1 MNHEY and CDR2 SMNVEV (reference sequence). This CDR3 is built from 16 residues. The V end lost 6 bases, the J end lost 7 bases, and 19 bases lay between the germline ends. The CDR3 protein is CASREARQVENSPLHF. CDR3 nucleotide sequence: TGTGCCAGCAGGGAAGCGAGACAGGTCGAGAATTCACCCCTCCACTTT.

The chain recombines TRBV10-3 with TRBJ2-5; TRBD1 matches at 10 bases. V dropped 6 bases and J dropped 1; count of bases not matched to a gene: 5. Germline assignment: CDR1 ENHRY and CDR2 SYGVKD. The CDR3 sequence is 15 residues long. CDR3 sequence (DNA): TGTGCCATCAGGACGGACAGGGGGTCCCAAGAGACCCAGTACTTC. Protein: CAIRTDRGSQETQYF.

The CDR3 nucleotides read TGTGCCACCACTCCGGGGTTCCCCACTGAAGCTTTCTTT. Translating gives CATTPGFPTEAFF. This chain uses TRBV12-3 or TRBV12-4 with TRBJ1-1; the D is unclear. Trimming stripped 10 bases from V and 4 bases from J, with 16 bases between. The CDR3 totals 13 residues.

The chain recombines TRBV5-1 with TRBJ1-5; a possible D gene is TRBD1 (6 bases). V was clipped by 0 bases and J by 5 bases, with 12 bases between them. The CDR3 length is 15 residues. CDR1 and CDR2 (germline): SGHRS, YFSETQ. CDR3 loop: CASSLAQGPYQPQHF. The CDR3 DNA reads as TGCGCCAGCAGCTTGGCTCAGGGGCCGTATCAGCCCCAGCATTTT.

As regards this clone: Other DNA sequences within the sample encode an identical CDR3. The chain combines TRBV18 with TRBJ1-4, with 8 positions matching TRBD1. The CDR3 runs to 14 residues. V trimming: 2 bases; J trimming: 8 bases; junction bases outside the gene matches: 4. Germline values: CDR1 KGHSH, CDR2 LQKENI. CDR3 nucleotides: TGTGCCAGCTCACCAGGGACAGGTGGGGAAAAACTGTTTTTT. Its translation is CASSPGTGGEKLFF.

CDR3: CASSLGSEQYF. CDR3 nucleotide sequence: TGCGCCAGCAGTCTTGGGAGCGAGCAGTACTTC. This chain connects TRBV23-1 to TRBJ2-7; a possible D gene is TRBD2 (5 bases). TRBV23-1 is classed as an ORF, of uncertain function. Trimming removed 4 bases from V and 6 bases from J, with 7 bases in between. The CDR3 runs 11 residues.